One and the same sample provided the 7 T cell receptor beta chains below, sequenced in a study of cytomegalovirus exposure and HLA in healthy donors. The PCR used 60 Vbeta and 13 Jbeta primers. Method: immunoSEQ multiplex PCR; TCRdb's copy keeps in-frame clones and lacks some. The data show 200,000 to 300,000 clones, with 82% seen just once and 5% to 6.5% held by the top ten. Sequencing was performed on PBMCs. These receptor sequences come from a woman aged 40 to 49 in good health and CMV-seropositive.

The V and J genes are TRBV7-3 and TRBJ1-2, with TRBD1 as a possible D gene (5 bases). The ends were cut back, 3 bases at V and 1 base at J, with 6 bases in the middle. Germline lookup yields CDR1 SGHTA and CDR2 FQGTGA. The CDR3 loop spans 13 amino acids. The CDR3 sequence: CASSLQGNYGYTF. The CDR3 DNA is TGTGCCAGCAGCTTGCAGGGTAACTATGGCTACACCTTC. Full variable domain (outside the CDR3, taken from reference TRBV7-3 and TRBJ1-2): GAGVSQTPSNKVTEKGKYVELRCDPISGHTALYWYRQSLGQGPEFLIYFQGTGAADDSGLPNDRFFAVRPEGSVSTLKIQRTERGDSAVYLCASSLQGNYGYTFGSGTRLTVV.

The chain recombines TRBV30 with TRBJ1-2, with D perhaps TRBD1 (6 bases). This CDR3 has 12 amino acids. Looked up from germline, CDR1 is GTSNPN and CDR2 is SVGIG (reference sequence). V lost 3 bases to trimming and J lost 6 bases, with 11 bases between them. The CDR3 DNA is TGTGCCTGGAGCTCCGGGGGGCATGGCTACACCTTC. This gives the protein CAWSSGGHGYTF.

J is TRBJ1-2 and V is TRBV11-2; TRBD1 matches at 10 bases. Trimming removed 3 bases from V and 7 bases from J; junction bases left unmatched: 11. The CDR3 covers 16 residues. Per the germline V gene, CDR1 is SGHAT and CDR2 is FQNNGV. CDR3 residues: CASSFRDRGAYRGYTF. The CDR3 DNA reads TGTGCCAGCAGCTTCCGGGACAGGGGCGCTTACCGTGGCTACACCTTC.

The genes are TRBV25-1 and TRBJ1-1, with a tentative D call TRBD1 (5 bases). The V gene lost 6 bases and the J gene lost 0 bases, with 5 bases spanning the gap. Germline values: CDR1 MGHDK, CDR2 SYGVNS. The CDR3 consists of 12 residues. The CDR3 DNA sequence: TGTGCCAGCAGCAGGGTGAACACTGAAGCTTTCTTT. Translation gives CASSRVNTEAFF.

As regards this clone: A junction boundary mismatches the germline segment, possibly from a read error. The gene calls are TRBV7-9 and TRBJ1-2; D gene ambiguous. Per germline, CDR1 SEHNR and CDR2 FQNEAQ (reference sequence). CDR3 length: 13 amino acids. CDR3 DNA: TGTTCCAGCAGCTTTACTCGGGGCTATGGCTACACCTTC. Amino acids: CSSSFTRGYGYTF.

This clone was counted between two and nine times. This chain links TRBV11-3 with TRBJ2-7; weak D call: TRBD1 (5 bases). Trimming cost V 5 bases and J 2 bases, with 13 bases left between them. Germline V gives CDR1 SGHNT, CDR2 YENEEA. This CDR3 has 14 residues. This CDR3 reads CASSQGKGAYEQYF. In nucleotides, the CDR3 is TGTGCCAGCAGCCAGGGAAAAGGGGCCTACGAGCAGTACTTC.

The V gene is TRBV6-5, the J gene TRBJ2-7; D may be TRBD1 (6 bases). This CDR3 is built from 14 residues. Germline CDR1 reads MNHEY; CDR2 reads SVGAGI. Trimming left V 7 bases short and J 0 bases short, with 13 bases between. CDR3 bases: TGTGCCAGCACAACAAACAGGGTCTCCTACGAGCAGTACTTC. Amino acid sequence: CASTTNRVSYEQYF.